This entry is about one T cell receptor beta chain. What it binds is not known. Use of 60 Vbeta and 13 Jbeta primers characterized the PCR. TCRdb keeps only in-frame clones here, not all; method: immunoSEQ multiplex PCR. The data hold 110,000 or so clones, with 76% observed a single time. The V segment lost 6 bases and the J segment 5 bases; nucleotides outside the gene matches: 2. The CDR3 is 14 residues long. Germline CDR1 MNHEY, CDR2 SVGAGI. The entry originates in a study of cytomegalovirus exposure and HLA in healthy donors. Looking at the study overall: The study's early data release held about 77 million unique TCRs from HLA-typed donors. Findings and caveats of the study: Further analysis, carried out later, found HLA-associated TCR beta chains more clonally expanded than equally common other chains. An analysis done earlier found most TCR beta V segments productive about 87% or about 30% of the time. Researchers reportedly found TCR beta sequences accurately predicted most subjects' HLA-A and HLA-B alleles.

The V call is TRBV6-5, the J call TRBJ1-4; 11 bases align to TRBD1. Sequenced material: PBMCs. The receptor was derived from a man in his forties in good health and CMV-seropositive. DNA of the CDR3: TGTGCCAGCAGGCGGGACAGGGGGAATGAAAAACTGTTTTTT. This encodes CASRRDRGNEKLFF.